The entry below describes one TCR beta chain. The antigen remains unidentified. The length of the CDR3 is 15 residues. CDR1 SGHNT and CDR2 YYREEE come from the germline V gene (reference sequence). V was shortened by 0 bases and J by 6 bases, with 13 bases between the two germline ends. The sample belongs to a study of cytomegalovirus exposure and HLA in healthy donors. Study-level background: There were tens of millions of unique TCRs (from HLA-typed donors) in an early data release. Overall study findings and caveats: In a later analysis, CMV-associated beta chains were mostly HLA-associated, it appeared.

The study ran its PCR with 60 Vbeta and 13 Jbeta primers. In the study's own analysis: An analysis performed later counted 81 million or so unique TCR beta chains (roughly 9.9 million of them shared). Only in-frame clones appear in the TCRdb table, and some are missing; sequencing was by immunoSEQ multiplex PCR. V and J calls and clone size come straight from that table; D and trimming were deduced from the DNA. The table includes roughly 150,000 clones, roughly 80% detected once. The V gene is TRBV5-4, the J gene TRBJ2-1, with D tentatively TRBD2 (7 bases). This sequence was found in a woman between 35 and 50 years old in good health and CMV-seronegative. Sequenced material: PBMCs. CDR3 sequence reads: CASSLGGGAVNEQFF. The CDR3 nucleotides read TGTGCCAGCAGCTTGGGTGGGGGGGCTGTCAATGAGCAGTTCTTC.